The present entry profiles one T cell receptor (beta chain) with its context. Its antigen remains unknown. These data originate in a study of T cells in Graves' hyperthyroidism and ophthalmopathy. Study-level results: Patients with ophthalmopathy were separated from those with stable hyperthyroidism by a 13 V-J model. Among thyroid clonotypes expanded above 0.001, most also appeared in blood.

The CDR3 loop spans 15 amino acids. Looked up from germline, CDR1 is SGHTA and CDR2 is FQGNSA. V gave up 4 bases and J gave up 5 bases, with 17 bases separating them. Amplification targeted TCR beta CDR3 regions from RNA transcripts. The primer set for the first-round RT-PCR of the TCR CDR3 was HTBI. TCRdb fed the multiplex PCR reads into MiXCR, producing one record per CDR3 protein. The sample contains roughly 380,000 distinct CDR3 sequences, around a sixth of which appear only once. Ophthalmopathy patients had Clinical Activity Score at least 3, NOSPECS grade at least 4, duration under 3 months. Fresh 10 ml peripheral blood yielded PBMCs.

The clonotype was recovered from a woman aged 40 to 49 with Graves' ophthalmopathy. What was sequenced was blood. V usage is TRBV7-2 and J usage is TRBJ2-5; D possibly corresponds to TRBD1 (5 bases). The CDR3 region has the DNA TGTGCCAGCAGCTCCCAGGGCCACTCCTCGGAGACCCAGTACTTC. Its protein is CASSSQGHSSETQYF.